This T cell receptor (beta chain) is drawn from a study of T cell responses to AZD1222 COVID-19 vaccine. Study-level points and caveats: Vaccine-associated CD4 TCRs ranged over spike, dominating at 160-218 and 743-854.

The CDR3 consists of 15 residues. V was trimmed by 3 bases and J by 4 bases, leaving 14 bases between them. Germline assignment: CDR1 SGHTA and CDR2 FQGNSA. Concerning this clone: Antigen unknown.

Profiling relied on immunoSEQ multiplex PCR, and the TCRdb table lists in-frame clones only, not all of them. This repertoire shows 130,000 or so clones, 70% to 90% found once; its top ten account for about 20%. The sample here was peripheral blood, taken on day 0 of AZD1222 vaccination. The TCR originated in an adult in good health. V is TRBV7-2 and J is TRBJ2-3; D is possibly TRBD2 (6 bases). CDR3: CASSLDGGGADTQYF. In DNA form, the CDR3 reads TGTGCCAGCAGCTTGGACGGGGGAGGAGCAGATACGCAGTATTTT.